A single sample gave rise to the 25 T cell receptor beta chains below, sequenced in a study of OX40 agonist ivuxolimab in advanced cancers. Assay used: immunoSEQ multiplex PCR; TCRdb lists only in-frame clones, some missing. This sample has over 65,000 clones, with 92% found just once. This specimen consisted of CD4+ or CD8+ T cells sorted from blood, obtained in a trial of the OX40 agonist ivuxolimab. Source of these receptors: an adult with an advanced solid tumor such as melanoma, head and neck, liver or kidney cancer.

J is TRBJ2-7 and V is TRBV4-1; 9 nucleotides agree with TRBD1. The CDR3 contains 13 residues. CDR1 and CDR2 from the germline V gene are MGHRA and YSYEKL. V lost 8 bases and J lost 6; bases outside the gene matches: 8. The CDR3, as DNA: TGCGCCAGCTCCCAAGGACAGGGGAGCGAGCAGTACTTC. It encodes CASSQGQGSEQYF.

V gene TRBV6-5 combines with J gene TRBJ2-7; TRBD2 agrees at 12 bases. Germline V gene data show CDR1 as MNHEY and CDR2 as SVGAGI. J gave up 2 bases and V 4 bases, and 3 bases lay outside the gene matches. The CDR3 is 15 residues long. Here the CDR3 reads CASSSSGGAAYEQYF. Here the CDR3 DNA reads TGTGCCAGCAGTTCTAGCGGGGGGGCTGCCTACGAGCAGTACTTC.

CDR3 nucleotide sequence: TGTGCCTGGAATTATAGGCCGCGGGATTATATCAGCAATCAGCCCCAGCATTTT. Its translation is CAWNYRPRDYISNQPQHF. The rearrangement joins TRBV30 to TRBJ1-5; D unresolved. Germline CDR1 and CDR2: GTSNPN and SVGIG (reference sequence). The CDR3 length is 18 residues. The ends were cut back, 4 bases at V and 1 base at J, with 23 bases in the middle.

This clone was seen a few times. The chain couples TRBV10-3 to TRBJ2-1, with unresolved D. The CDR3 has 13 residues. CDR1 is ENHRY and CDR2 is SYGVKD in the germline V gene. Trimming pared 6 bases from V and 0 bases from J, leaving 6 bases between. CDR3 sequence (DNA): TGTGCCATCAGCGCGAGCTCCTACAATGAGCAGTTCTTC. Its protein product is CAISASSYNEQFF.

The chain employs TRBV7-9 and TRBJ1-2, with 9 bases that match TRBD1. The CDR3 is 13 residues long. Germline CDR1 reads SEHNR; CDR2 reads FQNEAQ (reference sequence). Trimming cost V 5 bases and J 8 bases; bases outside gene matches: 6. The CDR3 region has the DNA TGTGCCAGCAGCGCGGACAGGGGTTGGGGCTACACCTTC. Its protein product is CASSADRGWGYTF.

The chain employs TRBV7-8 and TRBJ1-5; perhaps TRBD1 as D (5 bases). Germline CDR1 is SGHVS and CDR2 is FQNEAQ. The ends were cut back, 1 base at V and 1 base at J, with 8 bases in the middle. The CDR3 length is 15 residues. CDR3 sequence reads: CASSLGGESNQPQHF. The CDR3 DNA reads TGTGCCAGCAGCTTAGGAGGGGAGAGCAATCAGCCCCAGCATTTT.

The rearrangement links TRBV9 to TRBJ1-2, with 9 bases that match TRBD1. The CDR3 totals 14 residues. Germline loops: CDR1 SGDLS, CDR2 YYNGEE. The V segment lost 0 bases and the J segment 4 bases; nucleotides outside the gene matches: 1. CDR3: CASSVAGQGYGYTF. The DNA of the CDR3 is TGTGCCAGCAGCGTAGCGGGACAGGGCTATGGCTACACCTTC.

V usage is TRBV2 and J usage is TRBJ2-7; the match to TRBD1 covers 7 bases. This CDR3 has 14 residues. Per germline, CDR1 SNHLY and CDR2 FYNNEI. V trimming: 4 bases; J trimming: 3 bases; junction bases outside the gene matches: 6. The CDR3 here is CASSGIDRVYEQYF. CDR3 bases: TGTGCCAGCAGTGGTATCGACAGGGTCTACGAGCAGTACTTC.

V gene TRBV7-9 combines with J gene TRBJ1-2, with D perhaps matching TRBD1 (6 bases). The CDR3 runs 13 residues. Germline CDR1 is SEHNR and CDR2 is FQNEAQ (reference sequence). Deletions cut 5 bases from V and 7 bases from J, with 14 bases between. The CDR3 loop reads CASSPGDGSGYTF. The DNA of the CDR3 is TGTGCCAGCAGCCCAGGGGACGGGAGTGGCTACACCTTC.

V is TRBV2 and J is TRBJ2-1, with 10 bases lining up with TRBD2. Trimming took 4 bases from V and 5 from J; bases not matched to a gene: 5. CDR1 is SNHLY, CDR2 FYNNEI, per germline. The CDR3 is 15 residues long. In DNA, the CDR3 is TGTGCCAGCAGTGTGTGGACTAGCGGTCACAATGAGCAGTTCTTC. Amino acids: CASSVWTSGHNEQFF.

The chain employs TRBV7-8 and TRBJ2-3; 10 bases match TRBD2. This CDR3 has 17 amino acids. V was clipped by 8 bases and J by 4 bases; unmatched bases: 15. Germline V gene sequence: CDR1 SGHVS, CDR2 FQNEAQ. The CDR3, as DNA: TGTGCCAGCCGCTACTCCTTAGCGGGGGGCACCCCAGATACGCAGTATTTT. Encoded protein: CASRYSLAGGTPDTQYF.

The chain carries TRBV5-6 and TRBJ1-2; possible D gene TRBD1, 5 bases. The V gene's germline CDR1 is SGHDT and CDR2 YYEEEE. CDR3 length: 13 residues. The V end was cut by 2 bases, the J end by 5 bases, with 10 bases between. The CDR3 coding sequence is TGTGCCAGCAGCTTAGGGGCCGCATATGGCTACACCTTC. Translating it yields CASSLGAAYGYTF.

This clone was seen only once. V gene TRBV9 combines with J gene TRBJ2-1; 7 positions match TRBD1. Germline V gives CDR1 SGDLS, CDR2 YYNGEE. V was clipped by 4 bases and J by 7 bases; unmatched bases: 8. This CDR3 comprises 14 residues. CDR3 in DNA: TGTGCCAGCAGCTCGACAGGGCTGGGGAATGAGCAGTTCTTC. Residues: CASSSTGLGNEQFF.

The rearrangement uses TRBV30 and TRBJ1-1, with D perhaps matching TRBD1 (6 bases). V gave up 3 bases and J gave up 0 bases, with 17 bases separating them. The CDR3 loop spans 16 amino acids. The germline V gene encodes CDR1 GTSNPN and CDR2 SVGIG (reference sequence). The CDR3 is CAWRRRDTKMNTEAFF. The CDR3 coding sequence is TGTGCCTGGAGACGAAGGGACACAAAGATGAACACTGAAGCTTTCTTT. Full variable domain (outside the CDR3, taken from reference TRBV30 and TRBJ1-1): SQTIHQWPATLVQPVGSPLSLECTVEGTSNPNLYWYRQAAGRGLQLLFYSVGIGQISSEVPQNLSASRPQDRQFILSSKKLLLSDSGFYLCAWRRRDTKMNTEAFFGQGTRLTVV.

The chain combines TRBV18 with TRBJ2-7; 9 nucleotides agree with TRBD2. The V gene's germline CDR1 is KGHSH and CDR2 LQKENI. This CDR3 has 16 amino acids. V was clipped by 0 bases and J by 3 bases; unmatched bases: 6. In DNA form, the CDR3 reads TGTGCCAGCTCACCACCGGACGGGACTAGCAGCTACGAGCAGTACTTC. It yields the protein CASSPPDGTSSYEQYF.

Only one count was recorded for this clone. The V and J genes are TRBV13 and TRBJ1-6; TRBD1 is a possible D gene (5 bases). In germline, CDR1 is PRHDT, CDR2 FYEKMQ (reference sequence). The length of the CDR3 is 14 residues. V lost 0 bases and J lost 7, with 7 bases in between. For the CDR3, the DNA is TGTGCCAGCAGCTTAGGGGGGGTGAATTCACCCCTCCACTTT. Its translation: CASSLGGVNSPLHF.

For the CDR3, the DNA is TGTGCCAGCAGCCCCCCCGCGGGGAGCTTCTACGAGCAGTACTTC. Translating gives CASSPPAGSFYEQYF. The chain joins TRBV27 to TRBJ2-7, with D possibly matching TRBD2 (6 bases). Germline V gives CDR1 MNHEY, CDR2 SMNVEV (reference sequence). The CDR3 spans 15 residues. V was clipped by 6 bases and J by 3 bases, with 18 bases between them.

The rearrangement uses TRBV6-1 and TRBJ2-7, with 9 bases fitting TRBD1. Germline trimming cut 5 bases from V and 3 bases from J; bases unmatched to any gene: 5. CDR1 is MNHNS and CDR2 is SASEGT in the germline V gene. CDR3 length: 14 residues. CDR3 sequence (DNA): TGTGCCAGCAGTCCCGGGACAGGGATCTACGAGCAGTACTTC. It is translated as CASSPGTGIYEQYF.

The gene calls are TRBV19 and TRBJ2-7; 7 bases are a match to TRBD1. The length of the CDR3 is 12 residues. From germline, CDR1 is LNHDA and CDR2 SQIVND (reference sequence). With 9 bases clipped from V and 2 bases from J, the junction kept 4 bases outside the gene matches. In DNA, the CDR3 is TGTGCCAGCGGGGACAGCCCCTACGAGCAGTACTTC. Translated: CASGDSPYEQYF.

The chain employs TRBV6-5 and TRBJ2-1; 7 positions match TRBD2. The V segment lost 6 bases and the J segment 7 bases; nucleotides outside the gene matches: 12. The CDR3 totals 15 residues. Germline values: CDR1 MNHEY, CDR2 SVGAGI. CDR3 amino acids: CASSTYVGGGNEQFF. The CDR3 DNA reads as TGTGCCAGCAGCACCTATGTGGGCGGGGGTAATGAGCAGTTCTTC.

CDR3 sequence reads: CATKEEGNPGQEPHQPQHF. In DNA, the CDR3 is TGTGCCACCAAAGAGGAGGGGAACCCGGGACAGGAACCCCATCAGCCCCAGCATTTT. This chain uses TRBV10-3 with TRBJ1-5; 8 positions match TRBD1. J was trimmed by 5 bases and V by 10 bases; bases with no gene match: 25. The CDR3 contains 19 residues. The germline CDR1 and CDR2 sequences are ENHRY and SYGVKD.

The chain couples TRBV5-1 to TRBJ1-4; a possible D gene is TRBD1 (6 bases). The CDR3 has 15 amino acids. From germline, CDR1 is SGHRS and CDR2 YFSETQ. V shed 2 bases and J shed 3 bases, with 11 bases lying between them. The CDR3 loop reads CASSFGGAANEKLFF. For the CDR3, the DNA is TGCGCCAGCAGCTTCGGGGGCGCGGCTAATGAAAAACTGTTTTTT.

This chain uses TRBV4-1 with TRBJ2-7; D is uncertain. The germline gives CDR1 MGHRA, CDR2 YSYEKL. Trimming took 1 base from V and 2 from J, leaving 12 bases between them. The CDR3 spans 15 residues. The CDR3 DNA follows: TGCGCCAGCAGCCAAGTCCTCGGACCAGCCTACGAGCAGTACTTC. This sequence encodes CASSQVLGPAYEQYF.

The chain carries TRBV9 and TRBJ1-2; D gene ambiguous. V dropped 4 bases and J dropped 2 bases, with 12 bases sitting between them. This CDR3 is built from 14 residues. Germline V lookup: CDR1 SGDLS, CDR2 YYNGEE. The CDR3 spells CASSIPRGNYGYTF. The CDR3 DNA follows: TGTGCCAGCAGCATCCCCCGCGGGAACTATGGCTACACCTTC.

This clone was counted only a few times. This chain links TRBV4-1 with TRBJ2-7; 11 bases line up with TRBD1. The CDR3 sequence is 14 residues long. Per germline, CDR1 MGHRA and CDR2 YSYEKL. Trimming took 8 bases from V and 7 from J; bases not matched to a gene: 10. The CDR3 spells CASSLGQGAGEQYF. The CDR3 DNA follows: TGCGCCAGCTCTCTAGGACAGGGGGCGGGGGAGCAGTACTTC.